The 26 T cell receptor beta chains below all came from one sample that was sequenced in a study of shared clonotypes between healthy human individuals. The method was immunoSEQ multiplex PCR; TCRdb's version includes in-frame clones alone and lacks a portion of them. The sample comprises some 1,400,000 clones, roughly 96% of which are singletons, and approximately 1% rests with the top ten. The material sequenced was naive CD4+ T cells sorted from blood. Sample subset: CD45RA+ positively selected. The source of these receptors is a man aged 25 to 40 in good health.

The chain joins TRBV7-3 to TRBJ2-5; perhaps TRBD2 as D (6 bases). Germline lookup yields CDR1 SGHTA and CDR2 FQGTGA. V was shortened by 1 base and J by 0 bases, with 9 bases between the two germline ends. This CDR3 contains 15 residues. CDR3 DNA: TGTGCCAGCAGCTTAATGGCGGGGTACCAAGAGACCCAGTACTTC. Residues: CASSLMAGYQETQYF.

The V and J genes are TRBV25-1 and TRBJ2-3, with D perhaps matching TRBD2 (6 bases). The CDR3 consists of 13 residues. Per the germline V gene, CDR1 is MGHDK and CDR2 is SYGVNS. V was cut by 4 bases and J by 3 bases, with 8 bases left in between. The CDR3 bases are TGTGCCAGCAGTGCAGGGACTACAGATACGCAGTATTTT. It specifies CASSAGTTDTQYF.

This clone was detected only a few times. The chain links TRBV14 to TRBJ2-3; D may be TRBD1 (5 bases). Germline lookup yields CDR1 SGHDN and CDR2 FVKESK. This CDR3 is 17 amino acids long. V was pared by 0 bases and J by 4 bases, with 17 bases between. The CDR3, as DNA: TGTGCCAGCAGCCAAGATCGGTCGGGCAGGGTGGCAGATACGCAGTATTTT. Translating gives CASSQDRSGRVADTQYF.

The chain is built from TRBV2 and TRBJ2-1; TRBD2 aligns across 7 bases. This CDR3 contains 15 residues. With V trimmed by 5 bases and J by 9 bases, 13 bases remained unmatched. Germline V CDR1 and CDR2: SNHLY, FYNNEI. This CDR3 is CASSLDGLGQSEQFF. The DNA of the CDR3 is TGTGCCAGCAGTCTAGATGGACTAGGTCAAAGTGAGCAGTTCTTC.

The chain combines TRBV19 with TRBJ1-2; perhaps TRBD1 as D (5 bases). Per the germline V gene, CDR1 is LNHDA and CDR2 is SQIVND (reference sequence). The CDR3 has 13 amino acids. V lost 11 bases and J 7 bases, leaving 20 bases between the germline ends. Here the CDR3 DNA reads TGTGCCCCTTCCCCCCCCCAGGGAGTTGGCTACACCTTC. It translates to CAPSPPQGVGYTF.

This clone showed up just once. The chain combines TRBV10-3 with TRBJ2-5; the match to TRBD2 covers 7 bases. CDR3 length: 12 residues. The junction had 8 bases not matched to a gene; V was cut back by 11 bases and J by 5 bases. The V gene's germline CDR1 is ENHRY and CDR2 SYGVKD. The CDR3 DNA follows: TGTGCCTCATCTCGGGGGGTTGAGACCCAGTACTTC. Translated: CASSRGVETQYF.

V is TRBV4-3 and J is TRBJ2-1, with D possibly matching TRBD1 (7 bases). Germline V lookup: CDR1 LGHNA, CDR2 YSLEER. This CDR3 is built from 15 residues. Trimming pared 4 bases from V and 1 base from J, leaving 11 bases between. CDR3 residues: CASSLAGQSYNEQFF. In nucleotides, the CDR3 is TGCGCCAGCAGCCTGGCGGGACAGTCCTACAATGAGCAGTTCTTC.

The chain uses TRBV29-1 and TRBJ2-1, with 9 bases fitting TRBD1. Unmatched junction bases numbered 8, after V lost 2 bases and J lost 6 bases. In germline, CDR1 is SQVTM, CDR2 ANQGSEA. The CDR3 totals 15 residues. The CDR3, as DNA: TGCAGCGTTGAAAAGACAGGGGGTTTGGGCAATGAGCAGTTCTTC. Residues: CSVEKTGGLGNEQFF.

The chain is built from TRBV5-1 and TRBJ2-3; D is perhaps TRBD2 (6 bases). The germline V and J ends were trimmed by 3 bases and 1 base, with 15 bases remaining between them. Germline CDR1 SGHRS, CDR2 YFSETQ. This CDR3 region has 16 residues. This chain's CDR3 is CASSSGGVAGTDTQYF. DNA of the CDR3: TGCGCCAGCAGCTCTGGCGGGGTGGCAGGCACAGATACGCAGTATTTT.

The V and J genes are TRBV7-9 and TRBJ1-1; 9 bases are a match to TRBD1. CDR3 length equals 15 residues. V shed 5 bases, J shed 6 bases, and the junction held 10 bases outside the gene matches. CDR1 SEHNR and CDR2 FQNEAQ come from the germline V gene (reference sequence). The chain's CDR3 is CASSVRDRVFAEAFF. Here the CDR3 DNA reads TGTGCCAGCAGCGTCCGGGACAGGGTTTTCGCTGAAGCTTTCTTT.

The J gene is TRBJ2-7, the V gene TRBV6-5; no definite D call. Trimming took off 8 bases at V and 0 bases at J, with 8 bases between the two ends. The CDR3 length is 12 residues. The germline V gene has CDR1 MNHEY and CDR2 SVGAGI. The CDR3 nucleotides are TGTGCCAGCGGACGGGTCTCCTACGAGCAGTACTTC. This gives the protein CASGRVSYEQYF.

This sequence joins TRBV4-3 and TRBJ2-3; D is undetermined. The V gene's germline CDR1 is LGHNA and CDR2 YSLEER. The CDR3 has 15 amino acids. V dropped 0 bases and J dropped 7 bases, with 14 bases sitting between them. CDR3 DNA sequence: TGCGCCAGCAGCCAAGATCGGGTAGGGTTAAATACGCAGTATTTT. Translation: CASSQDRVGLNTQYF.

The chain has TRBV5-1 and TRBJ2-5, with 10 bases matching TRBD1. Germline trimming cut 4 bases from V and 3 bases from J; bases unmatched to any gene: 3. This CDR3 spans 14 amino acids. Germline-derived CDR1 and CDR2 are SGHRS and YFSETQ. In nucleotides, the CDR3 is TGCGCCAGCAGCATGGGGACAGGGGAAGAGACCCAGTACTTC. This translates into CASSMGTGEETQYF.

The rearrangement links TRBV10-3 to TRBJ1-4; TRBD1 might be the D (6 bases). The CDR3 totals 13 residues. V was pared by 8 bases and J by 3 bases, with 10 bases between. Germline V gene data show CDR1 as ENHRY and CDR2 as SYGVKD. The CDR3 reads CAIGGGANEKLFF. The CDR3 region has the DNA TGTGCCATCGGAGGGGGAGCTAATGAAAAACTGTTTTTT.

The V and J genes are TRBV21-1 and TRBJ1-4; TRBD1, the D gene given by the table, was not confirmed from the DNA. TRBV21-1 is classified as a pseudogene. CDR3 size: 15 residues. The CDR3 protein is CASQGAQVANEKLFF. The CDR3 region has the DNA TGTGCCAGCCAGGGGGCGCAGGTGGCTAATGAAAAACTGTTTTTT.

The chain is built from TRBV18 and TRBJ2-3; D might be TRBD2 (5 bases). Germline V CDR1 and CDR2: KGHSH, LQKENI. V gave up 6 bases and J gave up 0 bases, with 19 bases separating them. The CDR3 length is 17 residues. The CDR3 is CASSFFGQSSSTDTQYF. The CDR3 DNA follows: TGTGCCAGCTCTTTTTTCGGGCAGTCTAGCAGCACAGATACGCAGTATTTT.

This clone was picked up one time. Here the CDR3 reads CASTQWGSGNTIYF. DNA of the CDR3: TGTGCCAGCACCCAATGGGGTTCTGGAAACACCATATATTTT. The V and J genes are TRBV7-2 and TRBJ1-3; no definite D call. V was trimmed by 7 bases and J by 1 base, leaving 11 bases between them. The CDR3 is made up of 14 amino acids. Germline values: CDR1 SGHTA, CDR2 FQGNSA.

The V call is TRBV5-1, the J call TRBJ2-7; TRBD2 matches at 9 bases. With V trimmed by 4 bases and J by 7 bases, 12 bases remained unmatched. This CDR3 has 15 amino acids. The germline gives CDR1 SGHRS, CDR2 YFSETQ. The CDR3 bases are TGCGCCAGCAGCGGGGGACTAGCTGATACGACAGAGCAGTACTTC. Protein product: CASSGGLADTTEQYF.

The V call is TRBV6-5, the J call TRBJ2-7; 10 bases match TRBD1. CDR1 MNHEY and CDR2 SVGAGI come from the germline V gene. The J segment lost 3 bases and the V segment lost 4 bases, leaving 6 bases of the junction unmatched. The CDR3 length is 15 residues. CDR3 sequence reads: CASSWSGQGDYEQYF. The CDR3 bases are TGTGCCAGCAGTTGGTCCGGACAGGGGGACTACGAGCAGTACTTC.

The chain couples TRBV7-2 to TRBJ2-1, with D unclear. The germline V and J ends were trimmed by 1 base and 10 bases, with 14 bases remaining between them. Germline-derived CDR1 and CDR2 are SGHTA and FQGNSA. The CDR3 is 14 amino acids. The CDR3 is CASSLVVRESEQFF. The CDR3 DNA follows: TGTGCCAGCAGCTTAGTGGTAAGGGAATCCGAGCAGTTCTTC. Using reference TRBV7-2 and TRBJ2-1 for the parts outside the CDR3, the full variable domain is GAGVSQSPSNKVTEKGKDVELRCDPISGHTALYWYRQSLGQGLEFLIYFQGNSAPDKSGLPSDRFSAERTGGSVSTLTIQRTQQEDSAVYLCASSLVVRESEQFFGPGTRLTVL.

The chain couples TRBV19 to TRBJ1-4, with D possibly matching TRBD1 (6 bases). Germline V lookup: CDR1 LNHDA, CDR2 SQIVND (reference sequence). The CDR3 is made up of 14 amino acids. V was clipped by 5 bases and J by 8 bases, with 15 bases between them. CDR3 sequence (DNA): TGTGCCAGTAGTGGGGGCGTCACGGGAGAAAAACTGTTTTTT. It is translated as CASSGGVTGEKLFF.

Regarding this clone: In the same sample, other DNA sequences code for this CDR3. The chain recombines TRBV9 with TRBJ2-7, with 10 bases identical to TRBD2. The germline CDR1 and CDR2 sequences are SGDLS and YYNGEE. V lost 0 bases to trimming and J lost 4 bases; unmatched junction nucleotides: 4. The CDR3 has 15 residues. The CDR3 region is CASSVGASGSYEQYF. CDR3 DNA sequence: TGTGCCAGCAGCGTAGGAGCTAGCGGGAGTTACGAGCAGTACTTC. Drawing the rest from reference TRBV9 and TRBJ2-7, the complete variable domain is DSGVTQTPKHLITATGQRVTLRCSPRSGDLSVYWYQQSLDQGLQFLIQYYNGEERAKGNILERFSAQQFPDLHSELNLSSLELGDSALYFCASSVGASGSYEQYFGPGTRLTVT.

The chain uses TRBV7-9 and TRBJ1-3; no firm D call. V gave up 5 bases and J gave up 0 bases, with 8 bases separating them. CDR1 is SEHNR, CDR2 FQNEAQ, per germline (reference sequence). The CDR3 sequence is 14 residues long. The CDR3 here is CASSVRSSGNTIYF. Written as DNA, the CDR3 is TGTGCCAGCAGCGTCCGATCCTCTGGAAACACCATATATTTT.

The chain links TRBV5-6 to TRBJ1-5; D is perhaps TRBD1 (5 bases). The CDR3 runs 16 residues. The V and J ends lost 2 bases and 3 bases respectively, with 15 bases between them. From germline, CDR1 is SGHDT and CDR2 YYEEEE. As DNA, the CDR3 is TGTGCCAGCAGCTTTAAGACAGTCGCCCCCAATCAGCCCCAGCATTTT. As protein: CASSFKTVAPNQPQHF.

This clone appeared once. This rearrangement joins TRBV10-1 to TRBJ2-7, with D unresolved. The V end was cut by 3 bases, the J end by 2 bases, with 11 bases between. In germline, CDR1 is WNHNN, CDR2 SYGVQD (reference sequence). This CDR3 is built from 14 residues. Here the CDR3 reads CASSDVTRAYEQYF. The CDR3 DNA is TGCGCCAGCAGTGATGTGACTCGGGCCTACGAGCAGTACTTC.

The V gene is TRBV27, the J gene TRBJ2-4; D gene ambiguous. V lost 3 bases, J lost 6 bases, and 12 bases lay in between. Germline CDR1 MNHEY, CDR2 SMNVEV (reference sequence). This CDR3 has 14 residues. As DNA, the CDR3 is TGTGCCAGCAGTTTTGGTCGTTTGGGAAACATTCAGTACTTC. As protein: CASSFGRLGNIQYF.